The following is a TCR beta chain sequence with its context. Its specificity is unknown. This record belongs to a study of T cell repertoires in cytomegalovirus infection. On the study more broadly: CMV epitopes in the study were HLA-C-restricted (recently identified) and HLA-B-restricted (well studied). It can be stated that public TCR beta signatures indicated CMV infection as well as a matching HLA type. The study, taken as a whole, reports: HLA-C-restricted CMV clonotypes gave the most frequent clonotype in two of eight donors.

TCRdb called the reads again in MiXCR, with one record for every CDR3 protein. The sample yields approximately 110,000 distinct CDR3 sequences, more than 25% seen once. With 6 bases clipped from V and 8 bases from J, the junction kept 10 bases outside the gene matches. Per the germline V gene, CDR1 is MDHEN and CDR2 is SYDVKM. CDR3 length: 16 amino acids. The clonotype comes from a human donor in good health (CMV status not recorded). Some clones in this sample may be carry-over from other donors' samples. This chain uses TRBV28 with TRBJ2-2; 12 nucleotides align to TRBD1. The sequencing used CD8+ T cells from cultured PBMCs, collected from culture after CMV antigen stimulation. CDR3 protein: CASRKKGQGASGELFF. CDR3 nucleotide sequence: TGTGCCAGCAGGAAGAAGGGACAGGGGGCTTCAGGGGAGCTGTTTTTT. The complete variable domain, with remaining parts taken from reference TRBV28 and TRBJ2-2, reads DVKVTQSSRYLVKRTGEKVFLECVQDMDHENMFWYRQDPGLGLRLIYFSYDVKMKEKGDIPEGYSVSREKKERFSLILESASTNQTSMYLCASRKKGQGASGELFFGEGSRLTVL.